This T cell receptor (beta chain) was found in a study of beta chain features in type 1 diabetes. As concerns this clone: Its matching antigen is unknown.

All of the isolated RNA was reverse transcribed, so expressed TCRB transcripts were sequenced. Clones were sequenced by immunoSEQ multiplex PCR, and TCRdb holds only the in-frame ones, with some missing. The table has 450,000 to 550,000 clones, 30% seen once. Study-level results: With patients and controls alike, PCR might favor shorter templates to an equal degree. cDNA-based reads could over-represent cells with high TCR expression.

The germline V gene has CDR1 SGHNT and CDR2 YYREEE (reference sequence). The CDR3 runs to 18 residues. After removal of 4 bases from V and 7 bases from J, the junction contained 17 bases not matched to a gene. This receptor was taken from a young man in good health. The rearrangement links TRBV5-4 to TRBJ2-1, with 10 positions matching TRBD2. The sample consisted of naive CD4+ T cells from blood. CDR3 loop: CASSRTNSGRYSWNEQFF. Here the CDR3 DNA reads TGTGCCAGCAGCCGCACGAATAGCGGGAGGTATTCTTGGAATGAGCAGTTCTTC.